What follows describes a single TCR beta chain. Its matching antigen is unknown. The sample comes from a study of CXCR3-negative and CXCR3-positive naive CD8 T cells. Carrying UMI labels, the TRB cDNA libraries were prepared through 5' RACE. For each CDR3 protein, TCRdb gives one entry from its re-call of the 5' RACE reads, without DNA. This sample contains about 89,000 distinct CDR3 sequences. Study-level results: Hydrophobicity of TRB CDR3s was greater in CXCR3-positive naive cells than in CXCR3-negative naive cells. No difference in surface CD5 was seen between naive subsets, and TCR strength was inferred from TRB CDR3 properties. CXCR3-negative and CXCR3-positive naive cells shared comparable TRBV-TRBJ usage, but memory cells did not.

Germline loops: CDR1 SGDLS, CDR2 YYNGEE. CDR3 length: 15 amino acids. CD45RO-CCR7+CD27+CD95- marked naive CD8+ T cells. This chain uses TRBV9 with TRBJ2-2; TCRdb's assignment of TRBD1 cannot be checked, as there is no DNA. The sample was naive CXCR3+ CD8+ T cells from blood. Subset indicated: CD45RO-CCR7+CD27+CD95- naive CD8+ T cells expressing CXCR3 (TNR3+). The source of this sequence is a human donor in good health. Some clones in this sample may be carry-over from other donors' samples. The CDR3 reads CASSSTTPETGELFF.